What follows describes a single T cell receptor beta chain. Its antigen is unknown. These data come from a study of identical twins. Germline lookup yields CDR1 ENHRY and CDR2 SYGVKD. This CDR3 is built from 16 residues. V lost 0 bases and J 5 bases, leaving 14 bases between the germline ends. The cDNA had a unique molecular identifier and a template-switch universal primer site. TCRdb re-called the 5' RACE reads with MiXCR, one entry per CDR3 protein. Of 1,800,000 or so distinct CDR3 sequences listed, less than 40% are singletons. Study conclusions and caveats: Within cord blood, abundant beta clonotypes carried fewer insertions, but memory repertoires showed no such trend. One should note that invariant MAIT and iNKT cells could partly confound zero-insertion analyses. Low generation-probability sequences were in excess among twin-shared out-of-frame alpha sequences.

This clonotype originated in a newborn girl in good health. Sequenced material: cord blood. This chain connects TRBV10-3 to TRBJ1-5, with D maybe TRBD1 (5 bases). The DNA of the CDR3 is TGTGCCATCAGTGAGTCGATCGGGCAGGGTGATCAGCCCCAGCATTTT. This sequence encodes CAISESIGQGDQPQHF.